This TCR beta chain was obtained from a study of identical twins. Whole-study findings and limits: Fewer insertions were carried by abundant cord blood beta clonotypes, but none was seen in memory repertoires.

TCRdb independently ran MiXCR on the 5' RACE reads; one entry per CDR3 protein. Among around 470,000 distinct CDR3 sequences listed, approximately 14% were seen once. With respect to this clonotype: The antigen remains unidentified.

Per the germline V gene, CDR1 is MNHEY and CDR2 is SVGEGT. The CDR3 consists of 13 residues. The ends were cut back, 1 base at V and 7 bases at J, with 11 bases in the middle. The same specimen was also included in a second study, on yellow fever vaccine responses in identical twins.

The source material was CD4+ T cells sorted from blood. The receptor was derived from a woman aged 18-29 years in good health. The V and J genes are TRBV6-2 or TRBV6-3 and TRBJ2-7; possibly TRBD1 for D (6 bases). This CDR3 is CASSYLGAREQYF. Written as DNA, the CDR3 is TGTGCCAGCAGTTACTTGGGGGCGCGTGAGCAGTACTTC.